This paragraph reports one TCR beta chain. Its cognate antigen is unknown. This sample is drawn from a study of CD8 T cells in ankylosing spondylitis. Quantitative 5'-RACE was performed with molecular barcodes, and it yielded the TCR beta libraries. TCRdb reanalysed the 5' RACE reads using MiXCR and keeps one entry per CDR3 protein. The data show roughly 700,000 distinct CDR3 sequences, roughly 20% seen once. The study, taken as a whole, reports: Seemingly characteristic of ankylosing spondylitis blood was a TCR beta motif consisting of several highly homologous variants. Several of the motif variants were reported before in synovial fluid and blood from reactive arthritis.

The CDR3 is 13 residues long. From germline, CDR1 is DFQATT and CDR2 SNEGSKA (reference sequence). The V and J ends lost 5 bases and 0 bases respectively, with 10 bases between them. The sample taken for sequencing was blood, either unsorted or a sorted T cell fraction (not recorded which). The receptor comes from a male donor with ankylosing spondylitis. The V call is TRBV20-1, the J call TRBJ2-5; D is perhaps TRBD1 or TRBD2 (5 bases each). The CDR3 nucleotides are TGCAGTGCTTCGGGACGGAACCAAGAGACCCAGTACTTC. Residues: CSASGRNQETQYF.